Listed below are T cell receptor beta chains from one sample, sequenced in a study of blood T cell repertoires in COVID-19. Assay used: immunoSEQ multiplex PCR; TCRdb lists only in-frame clones, some missing. Found here are around 150,000 clones, around 82% of them singletons; the top ten hold 5%. Specimen: peripheral blood. These receptors came from a woman in her forties or fifties with acute or convalescent COVID-19. Both conserved end residues are part of each CDR3. The D gene is left open where the match is weak. Expanded clones are given a class, and other clones once, few, many or no size at all.

V: TRBV4-2
J: TRBJ2-4
size: NA
D: TRBD1
CDR3: CASSHPTGAQDIQYF
DNA: TGTGCCAGCAGCCACCCGACAGGGGCCCAGGACATTCAGTACTTC

V: TRBV23-1
J: TRBJ2-3
size: NA
D: TRBD1
CDR3: CASSQTGEREPDTQYF
DNA: TGCGCCAGCAGTCAAACAGGGGAAAGGGAGCCAGATACGCAGTATTTT

V: TRBV7-2
J: TRBJ1-1
size: NA
D: NA
CDR3: CASSPLGAMNTEAFF
DNA: TGTGCCAGCAGCCCTCTTGGGGCGATGAACACTGAAGCTTTCTTT

V: TRBV11-1
J: TRBJ2-2
size: NA
D: TRBD2
CDR3: CASSSRTSLNTGELFF
DNA: TGTGCCAGCAGCTCCCGGACTAGCTTGAACACCGGGGAGCTGTTTTTT

V: TRBV27
J: TRBJ2-2
size: NA
D: NA
CDR3: CASSTQDFRELFF
DNA: TGTGCCAGCAGCACGCAGGACTTTAGGGAGCTGTTTTTT

V: TRBV19
J: TRBJ2-2
size: NA
D: TRBD1
CDR3: CASSKGPGQTNTGELFF
DNA: TGTGCCAGTAGTAAGGGACCGGGACAGACGAACACCGGGGAGCTGTTTTTT

V: TRBV6-5
J: TRBJ1-2
size: NA
D: NA
CDR3: CASRGGANYGYTF
DNA: TGTGCCAGCAGGGGAGGGGCTAACTATGGCTACACCTTC

V: TRBV28
J: TRBJ2-3
size: few
D: NA
CDR3: CASSLSGAGFWTDTQYF
DNA: TGTGCCAGCAGTTTGTCAGGGGCCGGGTTTTGGACAGATACGCAGTATTTT

V: TRBV4-2
J: TRBJ2-3
size: NA
D: TRBD2
CDR3: CASSLGRGGGPTDTQYF
DNA: TGTGCCAGCAGCCTCGGTCGGGGCGGGGGGCCCACAGATACGCAGTATTTT

V: TRBV12-3/TRBV12-4
J: TRBJ1-1
size: NA
D: TRBD1
CDR3: CASTKTGVGAFF
DNA: TGTGCCAGCACCAAAACAGGGGTCGGAGCTTTCTTT

V: TRBV7-8
J: TRBJ1-6
size: NA
D: NA
CDR3: CASSIREYNSPLHF
DNA: TGTGCCAGCAGCATCCGGGAGTATAATTCACCCCTCCACTTT

V: TRBV6-2/TRBV6-3
J: TRBJ2-2
size: NA
D: NA
CDR3: CASSYWGRGNTGELFF
DNA: TGTGCCAGCAGTTATTGGGGGCGAGGGAACACCGGGGAGCTGTTTTTT

V: TRBV19
J: TRBJ1-5
size: NA
D: NA
CDR3: CASSIVLGLGNQPQHF
DNA: TGTGCCAGTAGTATAGTGTTGGGCCTGGGCAATCAGCCCCAGCATTTT

V: TRBV3-1/TRBV3-2
J: TRBJ2-1
size: once
D: TRBD2
CDR3: CASSPSGGAGEQFF
DNA: TGTGCCAGCAGCCCTAGCGGGGGGGCCGGTGAGCAGTTCTTC

V: TRBV6-5
J: TRBJ1-1
size: few
D: NA
CDR3: CASSYLGGAEAFF
DNA: TGTGCCAGCAGTTACCTAGGGGGGGCTGAAGCTTTCTTT

V: TRBV28
J: TRBJ1-5
size: few
D: TRBD1
CDR3: CASSFARGEPQHF
DNA: TGTGCCAGCAGTTTTGCCAGGGGGGAACCCCAGCATTTT

V: TRBV11-2
J: TRBJ1-4
size: NA
D: NA
CDR3: CASSLGAGVQEKLFF
DNA: TGTGCCAGCAGCTTAGGGGCAGGGGTACAGGAAAAACTGTTTTTT

V: TRBV14
J: TRBJ2-2
size: NA
D: TRBD2
CDR3: CASSQVGTSGPGELFF
DNA: TGTGCCAGCAGCCAAGTCGGGACTAGCGGGCCCGGGGAGCTGTTTTTT

V: TRBV12-3/TRBV12-4
J: TRBJ1-6
size: NA
D: NA
CDR3: CASTPFHNSPLHF
DNA: TGTGCCAGCACCCCGTTCCATAATTCACCCCTCCACTTT

V: TRBV5-8
J: TRBJ1-1
size: NA
D: NA
CDR3: CASSSALQGSREAFF
DNA: TGTGCCAGCAGCTCGGCCCTTCAGGGCTCGCGAGAAGCTTTCTTT

V: TRBV19
J: TRBJ1-1
size: NA
D: TRBD1
CDR3: CASSITRGQGLNTEAFF
DNA: TGTGCCAGTAGTATAACTCGAGGACAGGGACTGAACACTGAAGCTTTCTTT

V: TRBV2
J: TRBJ1-5
size: NA
D: TRBD1
CDR3: CASKGTVNQPQHF
DNA: TGTGCCAGCAAGGGGACAGTTAATCAGCCCCAGCATTTT

V: TRBV4-3
J: TRBJ1-4
size: NA
D: TRBD1
CDR3: CASSHDRGTWDEKLFF
DNA: TGCGCCAGCAGCCACGACAGGGGAACATGGGATGAAAAACTGTTTTTT

V: TRBV1
J: TRBJ2-1
size: NA
D: NA
CDR3: CTSSQGTSGRHEQFF
DNA: TGCACCAGCAGCCAAGGGACTAGCGGGCGGCATGAGCAGTTCTTC

V: TRBV7-3
J: TRBJ2-5
size: NA
D: TRBD1
CDR3: CASSLGTEETQYF
DNA: TGTGCCAGCAGCCTGGGGACAGAAGAGACCCAGTACTTC

V: TRBV9
J: TRBJ1-2
size: NA
D: NA
CDR3: CASSVQGSGYTF
DNA: TGTGCCAGCAGCGTCCAGGGGTCTGGCTACACCTTC

V: TRBV7-2
J: TRBJ2-1
size: NA
D: NA
CDR3: CASSLEPQGSTYNEQFF
DNA: TGTGCCAGCAGCTTAGAACCACAGGGATCAACCTACAATGAGCAGTTCTTC

V: TRBV5-1
J: TRBJ1-1
size: NA
D: NA
CDR3: CASSLGEMNTEAFF
DNA: TGCGCCAGCAGCTTGGGGGAGATGAACACTGAAGCTTTCTTT

V: TRBV6-5
J: TRBJ2-2
size: NA
D: TRBD2
CDR3: CASAGRKDGELFF
DNA: TGTGCCTCCGCCGGGAGGAAGGACGGGGAGCTGTTTTTT

V: TRBV6-5
J: TRBJ2-5
size: few
D: NA
CDR3: CASSWGVQETQYF
DNA: TGTGCCAGCAGTTGGGGGGTACAAGAGACCCAGTACTTC

V: TRBV19
J: TRBJ1-5
size: NA
D: NA
CDR3: CATQPGGGNQPQHF
DNA: TGTGCCACCCAGCCAGGAGGGGGCAATCAGCCCCAGCATTTT

V: TRBV5-6
J: TRBJ1-5
size: NA
D: NA
CDR3: CASSLMDKGNNQPQHF
DNA: TGTGCCAGCAGCTTGATGGACAAGGGGAACAATCAGCCCCAGCATTTT

V: TRBV3-1/TRBV3-2
J: TRBJ2-1
size: NA
D: NA
CDR3: CASSNRDDEQFF
DNA: TGTGCCAGCAGCAACAGGGATGATGAGCAGTTCTTC

V: TRBV7-9
J: TRBJ1-2
size: NA
D: NA
CDR3: CASSLIVWGPDYGYTF
DNA: TGTGCCAGCAGCTTAATTGTCTGGGGGCCGGACTATGGCTACACCTTC

V: TRBV5-4
J: TRBJ2-3
size: NA
D: TRBD2
CDR3: CASSPGLAGDTDTQYF
DNA: TGTGCCAGCAGTCCAGGACTAGCGGGGGACACAGATACGCAGTATTTT

V: TRBV6-5
J: TRBJ2-7
size: NA
D: NA
CDR3: CASSYGGSYEQYF
DNA: TGTGCCAGCAGTTACGGGGGGTCCTACGAGCAGTACTTC

V: TRBV3-1/TRBV3-2
J: TRBJ1-1
size: NA
D: NA
CDR3: CASNLQGGQAFF
DNA: TGTGCCAGCAACTTACAGGGCGGACAAGCTTTCTTT

V: TRBV28
J: TRBJ1-2
size: NA
D: NA
CDR3: CASSRPQVNYGYTF
DNA: TGTGCCAGCAGTAGGCCCCAGGTGAACTATGGCTACACCTTC

V: TRBV18
J: TRBJ1-2
size: NA
D: TRBD1
CDR3: CASSPSGQGQGYTF
DNA: TGTGCCAGCTCACCCTCGGGACAGGGACAAGGCTACACCTTC

V: TRBV5-5
J: TRBJ2-3
size: NA
D: TRBD1
CDR3: CASSLGGTEPTDTQYF
DNA: TGTGCCAGCAGCTTGGGGGGGACAGAACCCACAGATACGCAGTATTTT

V: TRBV29-1
J: TRBJ1-2
size: NA
D: TRBD1
CDR3: CSVAVGQGGGYTF
DNA: TGCAGCGTCGCCGTCGGGCAGGGGGGTGGCTACACCTTC

V: TRBV5-1
J: TRBJ2-7
size: NA
D: NA
CDR3: CASSLAAGNSYEQYF
DNA: TGCGCCAGCAGCTTGGCCGCAGGGAACTCCTACGAGCAGTACTTC

V: TRBV4-3
J: TRBJ1-1
size: NA
D: NA
CDR3: CASSQGLANTEAFF
DNA: TGCGCCAGCAGCCAAGGGCTGGCGAACACTGAAGCTTTCTTT

V: TRBV6-1
J: TRBJ1-5
size: NA
D: NA
CDR3: CASSEPPLSNQPQHF
DNA: TGTGCCAGCAGTGAACCCCCTCTAAGCAATCAGCCCCAGCATTTT

V: TRBV6-6
J: TRBJ1-4
size: once
D: NA
CDR3: CASRDQGWANEKLFF
DNA: TGTGCCAGCAGGGATCAGGGATGGGCTAATGAAAAACTGTTTTTT

V: TRBV5-1
J: TRBJ1-2
size: NA
D: TRBD1
CDR3: CASSLDRGGLSYGYTF
DNA: TGCGCCAGCAGCTTGGACAGGGGAGGATTATCCTATGGCTACACCTTC

V: TRBV4-3
J: TRBJ1-6
size: few
D: NA
CDR3: CASSLSQGPNSPLHF
DNA: TGCGCCAGCAGCCTCTCCCAGGGGCCCAATTCACCCCTCCACTTT

V: TRBV6-5
J: TRBJ1-1
size: NA
D: TRBD1
CDR3: CASSYGGQPNTEAFF
DNA: TGTGCCAGCAGTTACGGGGGACAGCCGAACACTGAAGCTTTCTTT

V: TRBV5-1
J: TRBJ1-6
size: NA
D: TRBD1
CDR3: CASRTGQGDSPLHF
DNA: TGCGCCAGCAGGACGGGACAGGGGGATTCACCCCTCCACTTT

V: TRBV5-1
J: TRBJ2-5
size: once
D: TRBD1
CDR3: CASSMTGVETQYF
DNA: TGCGCCAGCAGCATGACAGGGGTCGAGACCCAGTACTTC

V: TRBV3-1/TRBV3-2
J: TRBJ1-2
size: once
D: NA
CDR3: CASSLQSQTNGYTF
DNA: TGTGCCAGCAGCCTCCAGTCCCAAACCAATGGCTACACCTTC

V: TRBV5-4
J: TRBJ1-4
size: NA
D: NA
CDR3: CASSLASGENEKLFF
DNA: TGTGCCAGCAGCTTGGCCTCGGGGGAGAATGAAAAACTGTTTTTT

V: TRBV6-2/TRBV6-3
J: TRBJ2-7
size: NA
D: NA
CDR3: CASSSLSYEQYF
DNA: TGTGCCAGCAGTTCGTTGAGTTACGAGCAGTACTTC

V: TRBV7-8
J: TRBJ1-1
size: NA
D: TRBD1
CDR3: CASSSGGFEAFF
DNA: TGTGCCAGCAGCTCAGGGGGTTTTGAAGCTTTCTTT

V: TRBV5-6
J: TRBJ1-2
size: many
D: TRBD1
CDR3: CASSYVGQGNYGYTF
DNA: TGTGCCAGCAGCTACGTCGGACAGGGAAACTATGGCTACACCTTC

V: TRBV7-2
J: TRBJ1-3
size: NA
D: TRBD1
CDR3: CASSSGTGRSKSGNTIYF
DNA: TGTGCCAGCAGCTCCGGGACAGGGAGGTCTAAGTCCGGAAACACCATATATTTT

V: TRBV18
J: TRBJ1-2
size: NA
D: TRBD1
CDR3: CASSSGQAKGSYTF
DNA: TGTGCCAGCTCATCTGGACAGGCGAAGGGAAGCTACACCTTC

V: TRBV6-5
J: TRBJ2-7
size: NA
D: NA
CDR3: CASSYSGQYEQYF
DNA: TGTGCCAGCAGTTACTCAGGACAGTACGAGCAGTACTTC

V: TRBV7-9
J: TRBJ1-1
size: NA
D: TRBD1
CDR3: CASSAQGAVEAFF
DNA: TGTGCCAGCAGCGCACAGGGGGCTGTTGAAGCTTTCTTT

V: TRBV9
J: TRBJ1-4
size: NA
D: NA
CDR3: CASSVEAGFNNEKLFF
DNA: TGTGCCAGCAGCGTAGAAGCAGGGTTTAATAATGAAAAACTGTTTTTT